This T cell receptor beta chain was identified during a study of PD-1 blockade in classical Hodgkin lymphoma. Worth noting for this clone: What it binds is unknown.

Study-level results: Underlying causes for the observed repertoire differences were not defined, possibly disease activity or prior therapy. By cycle point C4D1, TCR diversity had risen significantly in CD4+ cells (but not CD8+ cells). Patients who initiated nivolumab within 1 year of ASCT were excluded. The diversity seen at baseline in complete responders resembled that of newly diagnosed patients.

CDR3 length: 16 residues. The ends were cut back, 3 bases at V and 0 bases at J, with 15 bases in the middle. Germline-derived CDR1 and CDR2 are KGHSH and LQKENI. The method was immunoSEQ multiplex PCR; TCRdb's version includes in-frame clones alone and lacks a portion of them. The sample contains over 25,000 clones, almost 90% of which appear only once. Following autologous stem cell transplantation, relapse occurred in every patient, and exposure to brentuximab vedotin varied. Thawed PBMCs were subjected to magnetic negative selection, which yielded isolated CD8+ T cells. The sample was CD8+ T cells from blood, taken at baseline. This clonotype was obtained from a human donor with classical Hodgkin lymphoma. V gene TRBV18 combines with J gene TRBJ2-7; D may be TRBD2 (5 bases). The CDR3 bases are TGTGCCAGCTCACCGTGGCGAGGGTACAGCTCCTACGAGCAGTACTTC. This encodes CASSPWRGYSSYEQYF.